One sample yielded the 23 T cell receptor beta chains listed below, sequenced in a study of blood T cell repertoires in COVID-19. Some clones are missing from TCRdb's copy, which holds only in-frame ones; the method was immunoSEQ multiplex PCR. Here the sample spans 250,000 to 400,000 clones, approximately 88% being singletons. The sample was peripheral blood. The receptors derive from a woman aged 30 to 39 with COVID-19, enrolled during active disease.

The rearrangement links TRBV9 to TRBJ2-7; tentatively, D is TRBD2 (5 bases). The CDR3 runs 14 residues. V was pared by 3 bases and J by 1 base, with 11 bases between. The germline V gene encodes CDR1 SGDLS and CDR2 YYNGEE. DNA of the CDR3: TGTGCCAGCAGCGGACCGGGGAAATCCTACGAGCAGTACTTC. It yields the protein CASSGPGKSYEQYF.

CDR3 sequence (DNA): TGTGCCAGCAGCGGAGGGACAGGGGTTAGCTACAATGAGCAGTTCTTC. Protein: CASSGGTGVSYNEQFF. The V gene is TRBV5-6, the J gene TRBJ2-1; 10 nucleotides align to TRBD1. V dropped 4 bases and J dropped 3; count of bases not matched to a gene: 7. Germline CDR1 SGHDT, CDR2 YYEEEE. The CDR3 consists of 16 residues.

The CDR3, as DNA: TGTGCCAGCAGAGCACAGGGGGGTAGCAATCAGCCCCAGCATTTT. This encodes CASRAQGGSNQPQHF. The V and J genes are TRBV6-5 and TRBJ1-5; 8 nucleotides match TRBD1. This CDR3 has 15 amino acids. The junction had 4 bases not matched to a gene; V was cut back by 6 bases and J by 0 bases. Germline V lookup: CDR1 MNHEY, CDR2 SVGAGI.

This chain connects TRBV7-6 to TRBJ2-1; D is possibly TRBD2 (5 bases). Germline CDR1 is SGHVS and CDR2 is FNYEAQ. The CDR3 is 14 residues long. The V end lost 1 base, the J end lost 3 bases, and 7 bases lay between the germline ends. The CDR3 spells CASSLEADYNEQFF. CDR3 DNA sequence: TGTGCCAGCAGCTTAGAAGCGGACTACAATGAGCAGTTCTTC.

The chain couples TRBV28 to TRBJ1-2; perhaps TRBD1 as D (5 bases). This CDR3 is 16 amino acids long. Deletions cut 2 bases from V and 4 bases from J, with 17 bases between. Per germline, CDR1 MDHEN and CDR2 SYDVKM. In DNA, the CDR3 is TGTGCCAGCAGTTTAAGGCTTACAGGCAGAAGCTATGGCTACACCTTC. Translated: CASSLRLTGRSYGYTF.

Worth noting for this clone: The same CDR3 also results from other DNA sequences found in this sample. V and J are TRBV5-1 and TRBJ1-1; perhaps TRBD1 as D (6 bases). Germline V lookup: CDR1 SGHRS, CDR2 YFSETQ. V was pared by 4 bases and J by 8 bases, with 12 bases between. The CDR3 is 12 amino acids. DNA for the CDR3: TGCGCCAGCAGCCCGGAAACAGGGGAAGCTTTCTTT. It translates to CASSPETGEAFF. Filled out from reference TRBV5-1 and TRBJ1-1, the complete variable domain reads KAGVTQTPRYLIKTRGQQVTLSCSPISGHRSVSWYQQTPGQGLQFLFEYFSETQRNKGNFPGRFSGRQFSNSRSEMNVSTLELGDSALYLCASSPETGEAFFGQGTRLTVV.

This clone was picked up a small number of times. The rearrangement joins TRBV5-1 to TRBJ2-1; 7 nucleotides match TRBD2. J lost 10 bases, V lost 1 base, and 11 bases had no gene match. Germline V gives CDR1 SGHRS, CDR2 YFSETQ. The CDR3 is 15 residues long. CDR3 nucleotide sequence: TGCGCCAGCAGCTTGAAGGGCGGCGGGGGAGGGGAGCAGTTCTTC. Its translation: CASSLKGGGGGEQFF.

The V call is TRBV7-9, the J call TRBJ1-1; D is ambiguous. CDR1 SEHNR and CDR2 FQNEAQ come from the germline V gene (reference sequence). The CDR3 covers 15 residues. Trimming cost V 4 bases and J 2 bases, with 14 bases left between them. The DNA of the CDR3 is TGTGCCAGCAGCTATGGCGGCAGTACCAACACTGAAGCTTTCTTT. Protein: CASSYGGSTNTEAFF. The variable domain in full, completed from reference TRBV7-9 and TRBJ1-1, reads DTGVSQNPRHKITKRGQNVTFRCDPISEHNRLYWYRQTLGQGPEFLTYFQNEAQLEKSRLLSDRFSAERPKGSFSTLEIQRTEQGDSAMYLCASSYGGSTNTEAFFGQGTRLTVV.

V gene TRBV5-4 combines with J gene TRBJ1-6; 9 bases are shared with TRBD1. Germline lookup yields CDR1 SGHNT and CDR2 YYREEE (reference sequence). The junction had 3 bases not matched to a gene; V was cut back by 4 bases and J by 7 bases. The CDR3 has 14 residues. CDR3 region: CASSRDRENSPLHF. CDR3 DNA sequence: TGTGCCAGCAGCCGGGACAGGGAGAATTCACCCCTCCACTTT.

The J gene is TRBJ1-5, the V gene TRBV28, with 12 nucleotides matching TRBD1. The CDR3 spans 18 residues. Germline V gives CDR1 MDHEN, CDR2 SYDVKM. V lost 4 bases, J lost 2 bases, and 9 bases stayed unmatched. The CDR3 nucleotides read TGTGCCAGCAGTTCGCCGGGACAGGGGGCCGGTGGCAATCAGCCCCAGCATTTT. Amino acid sequence: CASSSPGQGAGGNQPQHF.

This chain links TRBV6-5 with TRBJ1-6; tentative D call: TRBD1 (5 bases). The CDR3 totals 15 residues. Germline V gene lookup returns CDR1 MNHEY and CDR2 SVGAGI. V lost 7 bases, J lost 4 bases, and 14 bases lay in between. The CDR3 loop reads CASIRGTPYNSPLHF. As DNA, the CDR3 is TGTGCCAGCATACGAGGGACTCCTTATAATTCACCCCTCCACTTT.

The chain has TRBV4-3 and TRBJ2-3; the D gene is possibly TRBD1 (5 bases). The CDR3 is made up of 16 amino acids. Germline CDR1 LGHNA, CDR2 YSLEER. The ends were cut back, 1 base at V and 2 bases at J, with 13 bases in the middle. The CDR3 reads CASSQGGPEFTDTQYF. CDR3 nucleotides: TGCGCCAGCAGCCAAGGGGGCCCGGAATTCACAGATACGCAGTATTTT.

This sequence joins TRBV6-6 and TRBJ2-3; 13 bases agree with TRBD2. Germline V gene sequence: CDR1 MNHNY, CDR2 SVGAGI (reference sequence). The V and J ends lost 5 bases and 4 bases, in that order; junction bases with no gene match: 9. There are 17 residues in the CDR3. CDR3 loop: CASSPLRLAGGADTQYF. DNA of the CDR3: TGTGCCAGCAGTCCCCTTCGACTAGCGGGGGGAGCAGATACGCAGTATTTT.

V gene TRBV7-2 combines with J gene TRBJ1-6, with a possible D match to TRBD1 (5 bases). This CDR3 contains 15 residues. Trimming removed 1 base from V and 10 bases from J, with 14 bases in between. Germline CDR1 reads SGHTA; CDR2 reads FQGNSA. The CDR3 DNA reads TGTGCCAGCAGCTTAGTAGGCAGGGACTACTCACCCCTCCACTTT. This translates into CASSLVGRDYSPLHF.

The CDR3 nucleotides are TGTGCCAGCAGCCAGGGTACTAGCGGGGGGGTGAACACCGGGGAGCTGTTTTTT. It translates to CASSQGTSGGVNTGELFF. The V call is TRBV3-1 (or the pseudogene TRBV3-2), the J call TRBJ2-2, with 13 bases that match TRBD2. CDR1 is LGHDT and CDR2 is YNNKEL in the germline V gene (reference sequence). Trimming took 3 bases from V and 1 from J; bases not matched to a gene: 5. The CDR3 totals 18 residues.

The chain employs TRBV2 and TRBJ1-1; maybe TRBD1 (5 bases). V gave up 2 bases and J gave up 0 bases, with 10 bases separating them. Germline V lookup: CDR1 SNHLY, CDR2 FYNNEI. The CDR3 is 15 residues long. CDR3 residues: CASSEWQGMNTEAFF. CDR3 nucleotide sequence: TGTGCCAGCAGTGAATGGCAGGGCATGAACACTGAAGCTTTCTTT.

This chain links TRBV18 with TRBJ2-5, with TRBD1 matching over 12 bases. V lost 3 bases, J lost 5 bases, and 16 bases stayed unmatched. The CDR3 is 19 amino acids. Looked up from germline, CDR1 is KGHSH and CDR2 is LQKENI. The CDR3 loop is CASSPQAAGTGGLQETQYF. DNA of the CDR3: TGTGCCAGCTCACCTCAAGCCGCCGGGACAGGGGGCTTGCAGGAGACCCAGTACTTC.

This clone was seen a few times. This chain uses TRBV30 with TRBJ2-7, with 7 bases fitting TRBD1. The germline V gene encodes CDR1 GTSNPN and CDR2 SVGIG (reference sequence). V was clipped by 3 bases and J by 1 base; unmatched bases: 0. The CDR3 is 12 residues long. CDR3 protein: CAWRQGSYEQYF. The CDR3 DNA reads as TGTGCCTGGAGACAGGGGTCCTACGAGCAGTACTTC.

The chain carries TRBV30 and TRBJ1-5; no clear D gene. This CDR3 contains 13 residues. CDR1 and CDR2 (germline): GTSNPN, SVGIG (reference sequence). V was pared by 1 base and J by 0 bases, with 4 bases between. In DNA form, the CDR3 reads TGTGCCTGGAGTGGCGATAGCAATCAGCCCCAGCATTTT. This gives the protein CAWSGDSNQPQHF.

This clone was recorded a few times. The chain recombines TRBV7-9 with TRBJ1-4, with TRBD1 as a possible D gene (6 bases). With 1 base removed from V and 0 bases from J, the gap between germline ends came to 12 bases. The CDR3 totals 17 residues. Germline V gene sequence: CDR1 SEHNR, CDR2 FQNEAQ (reference sequence). This CDR3 reads CASSLGDTLATNEKLFF. In DNA form, the CDR3 reads TGTGCCAGCAGCTTAGGGGACACCCTTGCAACTAATGAAAAACTGTTTTTT.

The chain uses TRBV11-2 and TRBJ1-1, with 7 bases identical to TRBD1. The CDR3 is 15 residues long. Germline CDR1 reads SGHAT; CDR2 reads FQNNGV. The trim removed 3 bases at V and 4 bases at J, leaving 8 bases unmatched. CDR3 region: CASSFATGSGTEAFF. In DNA form, the CDR3 reads TGTGCCAGCAGCTTCGCGACAGGGTCTGGCACTGAAGCTTTCTTT.

The chain recombines TRBV28 with TRBJ1-5; perhaps TRBD1 as D (5 bases). Germline V gene lookup returns CDR1 MDHEN and CDR2 SYDVKM. This CDR3 has 14 residues. V lost 3 bases and J lost 1, with 7 bases in between. The CDR3, as DNA: TGTGCCAGCAGTTTTGCAGGGAGCAATCAGCCCCAGCATTTT. Translating it yields CASSFAGSNQPQHF.

The rearrangement joins TRBV7-8 to TRBJ2-5; 11 nucleotides line up with TRBD2. Germline V gene lookup returns CDR1 SGHVS and CDR2 FQNEAQ. The junction had 7 bases not matched to a gene; V was cut back by 5 bases and J by 2 bases. CDR3 length equals 16 residues. The chain's CDR3 is CASSQPGLAVQETQYF. The CDR3 DNA is TGTGCCAGCAGCCAACCGGGACTAGCGGTTCAAGAGACCCAGTACTTC.